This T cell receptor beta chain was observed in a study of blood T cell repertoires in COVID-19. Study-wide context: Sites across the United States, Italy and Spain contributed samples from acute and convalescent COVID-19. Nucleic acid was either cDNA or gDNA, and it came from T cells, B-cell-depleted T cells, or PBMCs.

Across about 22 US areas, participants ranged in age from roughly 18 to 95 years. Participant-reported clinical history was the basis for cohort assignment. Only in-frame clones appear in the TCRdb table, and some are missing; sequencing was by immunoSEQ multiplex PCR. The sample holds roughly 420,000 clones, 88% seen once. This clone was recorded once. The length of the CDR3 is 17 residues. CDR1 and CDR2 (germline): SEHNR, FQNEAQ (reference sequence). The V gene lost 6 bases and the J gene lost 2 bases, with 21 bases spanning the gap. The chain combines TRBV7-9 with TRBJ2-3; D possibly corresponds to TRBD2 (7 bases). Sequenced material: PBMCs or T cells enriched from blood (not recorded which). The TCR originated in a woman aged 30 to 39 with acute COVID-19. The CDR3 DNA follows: TGTGCCAGCAGAACAGGGACTACCACGAAAATCACAGATACGCAGTATTTT. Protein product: CASRTGTTTKITDTQYF.